This TCR beta chain is from a study of regulatory T cells in long-lasting Graves disease. Study-wide points: Small sample size may have lowered accuracy.

Sequencing libraries for TCR beta were prepared with iRepertoire HTBI primers and Arm-PCR of CDR3 regions. TCRdb fed the multiplex PCR reads into MiXCR, producing one record per CDR3 protein. This table holds approximately 350,000 distinct CDR3 sequences, around 17% found once. The length of the CDR3 is 14 residues. The ends were cut back, 7 bases at V and 4 bases at J, with 17 bases in the middle. Germline loops: CDR1 SNHLY, CDR2 FYNNEI. Time point denoted: newly diagnosed GD, antithyroid drugs for less than 3 months. RNA extracted from PBMCs served as the sequencing template. This clonotype was seen many times. What it binds is unknown. Separately, the same data were catalogued under a study of T cells in Graves' hyperthyroidism and ophthalmopathy. That investigation notes: Blood samples included most of the expanded thyroid clonotypes exceeding 0.001.

The sequencing here drew on peripheral blood mononuclear cells (PBMCs), taken at new diagnosis, from a patient treated with antithyroid drugs. The chain joins TRBV2 to TRBJ2-7; D is uncertain. This clonotype originated in a man aged 35 to 55 with Graves disease. The CDR3 DNA follows: TGTGCCAGCACGGAAAAAGTTCTCCCTTACGAGCAGTACTTC. Translating gives CASTEKVLPYEQYF.